The entry below gives a single TCR beta chain sequence along with its context. Cohort 3 donors counted as recovered after two negative PCRs, clearance, or resolved symptoms. Looked up from germline, CDR1 is KGHSH and CDR2 is LQKENI. The CDR3 covers 18 residues. Trimming cost V 4 bases and J 0 bases, with 19 bases left between them. The data derive from a study of blood T cell repertoires in COVID-19. Background on the study: COVID-19 samples collected from the United States, Italy and Spain covered acute and convalescent phases.

The assay was immunoSEQ multiplex PCR, and TCRdb's table has in-frame clones only and misses some. Here the sample spans 250,000 to 400,000 clones, more than 75% being singletons. The chain recombines TRBV18 with TRBJ1-5; the D is unclear. Material: PBMCs or T cells enriched from blood (not recorded which). The clonotype was recovered from a man between 60 and 70 years old who had recovered from COVID-19. The CDR3 sequence: CASSRTFAVGGSNQPQHF. In nucleotides, the CDR3 is TGTGCCAGCTCACGGACGTTCGCGGTTGGAGGTAGCAATCAGCCCCAGCATTTT.